Following are 23 T cell receptor beta chains from one sample sequenced in a study of prognosis after radiotherapy for stage I lung cancer. The genomic DNA TCR beta CDR3 region underwent two rounds of multiplex PCR. TRBV and TRBJ genes each had their own specific primers in first-round PCR. TCRdb reanalysed the multiplex PCR reads using MiXCR and keeps one entry per CDR3 protein. The top ten clones hold under 14% of a sample with about 14,000 distinct CDR3 sequences, 28% of them seen once. Here the sequenced sample was PBMCs, taken before or after stereotactic body radiation therapy (not recorded which). These receptors came from a donor at least 50 years old with non-small cell lung cancer.

This clonotype was found once. A far larger clone differs by one base, so this is likely a read error. This chain links TRBV20-1 with TRBJ2-4; 11 nucleotides agree with TRBD2. Germline CDR1 is DFQATT and CDR2 is SNEGSKA (reference sequence). The CDR3 has 14 residues. In DNA form, the CDR3 reads TGCAGTGCGTACACTAGCGGGAGTCATAATGAGCAGTCCTTC. Protein: CSAYTSGSHNEQSF.

The chain recombines TRBV7-9 with TRBJ2-2, with unresolved D. CDR1 is SEHNR, CDR2 FQNEAQ, per germline (reference sequence). V lost 1 base and J lost 0, with 6 bases in between. The CDR3 is made up of 15 amino acids. CDR3 sequence (DNA): TGTGCCAGCAGCTTAGTACTCTCGAACACCGGGGAGCTGTTTTTT. This sequence encodes CASSLVLSNTGELFF.

On this clonotype itself: A read error is possible here, since a much larger clone lies one base away. The chain is built from TRBV7-9 and TRBJ2-7; D unresolved. Looked up from germline, CDR1 is SEHNR and CDR2 is FQNEAQ (reference sequence). The CDR3 is 13 residues long. Trimming took 5 bases from V and 9 from J, leaving 17 bases between them. CDR3 DNA: TGTGCCAGCAGCCGCAGGCATTCCGGGTCGCAGTACTTC. As protein: CASSRRHSGSQYF.

About this clonotype: This probably arose from a read error, given a far larger clone one base away. This chain links TRBV6-5 with TRBJ1-6, with TRBD1 matching 8 bases. CDR3 length equals 15 residues. Per the germline V gene, CDR1 is MNHEY and CDR2 is SVGAGI. The CDR3 DNA is TGTGTCAGCAGTCCTCAGGGGGCGCGTAATTCACCCCTCCACTTT. This translates into CVSSPQGARNSPLHF.

This clonotype was observed at least ten times. The CDR3 DNA follows: TGTGCCAGCAGCAGCCTAGGCTACGAGCAGTACTTC. As protein: CASSSLGYEQYF. This sequence joins TRBV5-6 and TRBJ2-7; D unresolved. Germline CDR1 and CDR2: SGHDT and YYEEEE. The CDR3 totals 12 residues. Trimming took 4 bases from V and 3 from J, leaving 8 bases between them.

This clonotype was counted many times. The chain uses TRBV6-1 and TRBJ2-5; tentatively, D is TRBD1 (5 bases). The CDR3 runs to 16 residues. Trimming took 6 bases from V and 5 from J, leaving 22 bases between them. CDR1 and CDR2 (germline): MNHNS, SASEGT. The CDR3 spells CASSSQPQGRVETQYF. In DNA, the CDR3 is TGTGCCAGCAGCTCTCAGCCTCAGGGAAGAGTGGAGACCCAGTACTTC.

Comments on this clonotype: With only one base between it and a far larger clone, this is likely a read error. The rearrangement joins TRBV11-2 to TRBJ2-1, with D possibly matching TRBD2 (5 bases). Trimming took 7 bases from V and 2 from J, leaving 18 bases between them. Germline V gene lookup returns CDR1 SGHAT and CDR2 FQNNGV. The CDR3 totals 16 residues. The CDR3 spells CASKKPGIEAYNEQFF. For the CDR3, the DNA is TGTGCCAGCAAAAAGCCGGGAATAGAAGCCTACAATGAGCAGTTCTTC.

This clonotype is deemed medium-sized. The chain carries TRBV15 and TRBJ1-5; no clear D. V lost 1 base and J lost 4, with 5 bases in between. This CDR3 region has 13 residues. Germline V gene sequence: CDR1 LNHNV, CDR2 YYDKDF (reference sequence). The CDR3 protein is CATSRGKNQPQHF. CDR3 in DNA: TGTGCCACCAGCAGAGGCAAAAATCAGCCCCAGCATTTT.

This clonotype was seen repeatedly, ten times or more. Relative to the germline gene, one junction end is altered; a read error may explain this. The chain uses TRBV7-7 and TRBJ1-4, with D possibly matching TRBD1 (5 bases). The CDR3 loop spans 13 amino acids. Germline-derived CDR1 and CDR2 are SSHAT and FNYEAQ (reference sequence). The CDR3 nucleotides read TGTGCTAGCAGCTTAGCGGAGCAGGGAGAACTGTTTTTT. Its protein is CASSLAEQGELFF.

This clonotype was found many times. V gene TRBV7-9 combines with J gene TRBJ1-3; D gene unclear. Germline CDR1 and CDR2: SEHNR and FQNEAQ (reference sequence). The germline V and J ends were trimmed by 0 bases and 0 bases, with 9 bases remaining between them. CDR3 length: 16 amino acids. The CDR3 DNA follows: TGTGCCAGCAGCTTAGCCCCAGTGAACTCTGGAAACACCATATATTTT. This sequence encodes CASSLAPVNSGNTIYF.

This clonotype was found a few times. CDR3 amino acids: CASSLSGGGSGRALNNEQFF. CDR3 nucleotides: TGTGCCAGCAGTTTAAGTGGGGGGGGAAGCGGGAGGGCCCTGAACAATGAGCAGTTCTTC. The chain employs TRBV27 and TRBJ2-1, with 10 bases that match TRBD2. Germline V gene data show CDR1 as MNHEY and CDR2 as SMNVEV (reference sequence). The CDR3 totals 20 residues. V dropped 2 bases and J dropped 5; count of bases not matched to a gene: 18.

This clonotype was picked up many times. The CDR3 region is CASSQGTANTEAFF. The CDR3 DNA reads TGTGCCAGCAGTCAAGGGACAGCTAACACTGAAGCTTTCTTT. The V call is TRBV12-3 or TRBV12-4, the J call TRBJ1-1; 7 positions agree with TRBD1. V was clipped by 5 bases and J by 2 bases; unmatched bases: 5. CDR3 length equals 14 residues.

The sample holds many counts of this clonotype. The V gene is TRBV20-1, the J gene TRBJ2-1, with 8 bases fitting TRBD2. The CDR3 consists of 12 residues. Trimming removed 3 bases from V and 12 bases from J; junction bases left unmatched: 7. The V gene's germline CDR1 is DFQATT and CDR2 SNEGSKA (reference sequence). The CDR3 sequence is CSARGRGGGQFF. CDR3 DNA: TGCAGTGCTAGGGGCCGGGGGGGAGGGCAGTTCTTC.

This clonotype was detected many times. One base away lies a much larger clone, so this may be a sequencing read error. The chain joins TRBV20-1 to TRBJ2-3; 7 nucleotides match TRBD2. Germline V gives CDR1 DFQATT, CDR2 SNEGSKA (reference sequence). There are 12 residues in the CDR3. Trimming removed 6 bases from V and 10 bases from J; junction bases left unmatched: 10. CDR3 sequence reads: CSATGGGHAQYF. The CDR3 bases are TGCAGTGCCACGGGCGGGGGTCATGCGCAGTATTTT.

This clonotype was observed many times. V gene TRBV6-1 combines with J gene TRBJ1-2; TRBD1 might be the D (5 bases). V lost 5 bases, J lost 5 bases, and 6 bases lay in between. Germline lookup yields CDR1 MNHNS and CDR2 SASEGT. The CDR3 has 11 amino acids. CDR3 residues: CASSRGYGYTF. The CDR3 DNA is TGTGCCAGCAGTCGGGGGTATGGCTACACCTTC.

By share, this clonotype counts as medium-sized (0.01 to 0.1%). The chain uses TRBV6-2 or TRBV6-3 and TRBJ1-6; 8 nucleotides align to TRBD1. The CDR3 extends over 15 amino acids. J lost 9 bases, V lost 8 bases, and 12 bases had no gene match. The V gene's germline CDR1 is MNHEY and CDR2 SVGEGT. As DNA, the CDR3 is TGTGCCAGCGCCCTTTCCCGGACAGGGAGTTCACCCCTCCACTTT. Protein: CASALSRTGSSPLHF.

With respect to this clonotype: The germline gene is not matched at one end of the junction; a read error may be the cause. The V call is TRBV27, the J call TRBJ1-2; no definite D call. The germline gives CDR1 MNHEY, CDR2 SMNVEV (reference sequence). The CDR3 is 16 amino acids. CDR3 loop: CANSPDQRRYNYGYTF. As DNA, the CDR3 is TGTGCCAACAGTCCTGACCAGAGGCGCTACAACTATGGCTACACATTC.

This clonotype was seen repeatedly, ten times or more. The chain couples TRBV5-5 to TRBJ1-5, with 9 positions matching TRBD1. Germline CDR1 is SGHKS and CDR2 is YYEKEE (reference sequence). J lost 6 bases, V lost 4 bases, and 8 bases had no gene match. The CDR3 extends over 15 amino acids. The CDR3 loop is CASSQDGQGFQPQHF. In DNA, the CDR3 is TGTGCCAGCAGCCAAGATGGACAGGGGTTTCAGCCCCAGCATTTT.

Turning to this clonotype: With a much larger clone just one base away, this may be a read error. The genes are TRBV19 and TRBJ1-1, with D tentatively TRBD1 (5 bases). The CDR3 consists of 14 residues. The germline CDR1 and CDR2 sequences are LNHDA and SQIVND (reference sequence). V dropped 1 base and J dropped 7 bases, with 13 bases sitting between them. The CDR3 region has the DNA TGTGCCAGTAGTATAGGGGGAGGAGGACATGAAGCTTTCTTT. It codes for CASSIGGGGHEAFF.

This clonotype was detected ten times or more. A read error may account for a junction end that differs from germline. The rearrangement links TRBV10-3 to TRBJ1-5; D is undetermined. The CDR3 is 12 residues long. Germline CDR1 reads ENHRY; CDR2 reads SYGVKD. The CDR3 nucleotides are TGTGCCATCAGTCGTATGAATCGGCCCCAGCATTTT. As protein: CAISRMNRPQHF.

The V and J genes are TRBV20-1 and TRBJ1-2; D remains unclear. V was pared by 3 bases and J by 11 bases, with 13 bases between. In germline, CDR1 is DFQATT, CDR2 SNEGSKA (reference sequence). The CDR3 contains 11 residues. The CDR3 sequence is CSASSTYVYTF. In DNA form, the CDR3 reads TGCAGTGCTAGTTCGACTTATGTTTACACCTTC.

This clonotype showed up many times. The genes are TRBV5-1 and TRBJ2-5, with 8 bases aligning to TRBD2. Germline loops: CDR1 SGHRS, CDR2 YFSETQ. The CDR3 extends over 15 amino acids. The junction had 5 bases not matched to a gene; V was cut back by 0 bases and J by 4 bases. The CDR3 loop is CASSLVRLAGETQYF. In DNA, the CDR3 is TGCGCCAGCAGCTTGGTTCGTCTAGCGGGAGAGACCCAGTACTTC. Looking up the rest from reference TRBV5-1 and TRBJ2-5 gives the full variable domain: KAGVTQTPRYLIKTRGQQVTLSCSPISGHRSVSWYQQTPGQGLQFLFEYFSETQRNKGNFPGRFSGRQFSNSRSEMNVSTLELGDSALYLCASSLVRLAGETQYFGPGTRLLVL.

This clonotype was found many times. This rearrangement joins TRBV2 to TRBJ2-3; 7 nucleotides match TRBD2. The V gene end was trimmed by 7 bases and the J gene end by 0 bases; junction bases not matched to a gene: 10. The length of the CDR3 is 16 residues. Per the germline V gene, CDR1 is SNHLY and CDR2 is FYNNEI. CDR3 bases: TGTGCCAGCATGCTAGCGGAGGTGACTAGCACAGATACGCAGTATTTT. Translation: CASMLAEVTSTDTQYF.